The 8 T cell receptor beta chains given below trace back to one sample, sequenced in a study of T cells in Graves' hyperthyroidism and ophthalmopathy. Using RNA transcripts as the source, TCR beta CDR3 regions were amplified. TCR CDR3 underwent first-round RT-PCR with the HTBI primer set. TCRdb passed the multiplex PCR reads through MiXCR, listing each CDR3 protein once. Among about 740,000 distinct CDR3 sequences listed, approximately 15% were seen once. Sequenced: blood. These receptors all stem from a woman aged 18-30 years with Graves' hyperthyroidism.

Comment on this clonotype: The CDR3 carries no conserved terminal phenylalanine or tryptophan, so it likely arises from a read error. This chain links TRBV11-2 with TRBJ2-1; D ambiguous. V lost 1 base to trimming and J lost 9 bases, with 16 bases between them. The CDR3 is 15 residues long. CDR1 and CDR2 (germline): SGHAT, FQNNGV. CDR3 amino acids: CASSLALTSFVEQFS. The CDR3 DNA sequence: TGTGCCAGCAGCTTAGCCCTAACCAGTTTTGTTGAGCAGTTCTCC.

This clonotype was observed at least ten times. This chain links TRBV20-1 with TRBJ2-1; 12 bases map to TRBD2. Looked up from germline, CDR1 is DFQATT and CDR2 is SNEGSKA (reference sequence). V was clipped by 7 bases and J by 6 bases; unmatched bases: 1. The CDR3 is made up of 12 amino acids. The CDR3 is CSGLAGANEQFF. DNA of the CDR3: TGCAGTGGACTAGCGGGAGCCAATGAGCAGTTCTTC.

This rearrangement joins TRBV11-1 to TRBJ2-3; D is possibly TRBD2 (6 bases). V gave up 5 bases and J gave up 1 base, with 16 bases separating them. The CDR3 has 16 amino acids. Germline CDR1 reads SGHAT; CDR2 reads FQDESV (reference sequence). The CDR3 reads CASSPPPGLRTDTQYF. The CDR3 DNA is TGTGCCAGCAGCCCCCCCCCGGGACTCCGCACAGATACGCAGTATTTT.

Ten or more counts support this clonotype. Here the CDR3 reads CASSPSGSTYEQYF. CDR3 DNA: TGTGCCAGCAGCCCCAGCGGGAGCACGTACGAGCAGTACTTC. This chain links TRBV12-3 or TRBV12-4 with TRBJ2-7; 8 nucleotides match TRBD2. The V gene end was trimmed by 6 bases and the J gene end by 4 bases; junction bases not matched to a gene: 8. The CDR3 runs to 14 residues.

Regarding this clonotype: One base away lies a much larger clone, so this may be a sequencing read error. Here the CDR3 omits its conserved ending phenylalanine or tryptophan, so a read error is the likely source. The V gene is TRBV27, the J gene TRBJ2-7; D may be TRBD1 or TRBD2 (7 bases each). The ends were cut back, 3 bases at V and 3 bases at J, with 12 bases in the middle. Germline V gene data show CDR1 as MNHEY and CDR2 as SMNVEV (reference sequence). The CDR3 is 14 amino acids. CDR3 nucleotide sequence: TGTGCCAGCAGTTTTTCAGGGGGGGTCTACGAGCAGTACCTC. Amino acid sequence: CASSFSGGVYEQYL.

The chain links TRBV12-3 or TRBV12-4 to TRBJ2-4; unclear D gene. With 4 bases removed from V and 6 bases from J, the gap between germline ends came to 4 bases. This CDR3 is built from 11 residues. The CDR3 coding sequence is TGTGCCAGCAGTTCTCTAAACATTCAGTACTTC. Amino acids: CASSSLNIQYF.

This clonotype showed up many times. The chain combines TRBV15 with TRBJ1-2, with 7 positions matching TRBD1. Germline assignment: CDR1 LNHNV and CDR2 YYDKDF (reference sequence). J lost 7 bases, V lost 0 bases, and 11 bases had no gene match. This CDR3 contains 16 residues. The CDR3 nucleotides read TGTGCCACCAGCAGAGATCTGAGCCGGGACAGCATTGGCTACACCTTC. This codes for CATSRDLSRDSIGYTF.

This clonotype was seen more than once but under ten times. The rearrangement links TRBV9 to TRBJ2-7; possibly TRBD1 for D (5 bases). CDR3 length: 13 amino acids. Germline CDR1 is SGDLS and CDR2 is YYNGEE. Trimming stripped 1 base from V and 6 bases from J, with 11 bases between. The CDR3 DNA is TGTGCCAGCAGCGTAAGTGGGGCCGGCGAGCAGTACTTC. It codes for CASSVSGAGEQYF.